This T cell receptor (beta chain) stems from a study of cytomegalovirus exposure and HLA in healthy donors. Study-wide results and caveats: Roughly uniform depth of sequencing across donors was assumed in presence/absence analyses.

A remark on this clone: No antigen is known for it.

The PCR ran on 60 Vbeta and 13 Jbeta primers. This table comes from immunoSEQ multiplex PCR, and its TCRdb copy is limited to in-frame clones, with some not included. Among about 160,000 clones, roughly four fifths were seen once, and the ten largest hold around 3.1%. The germline V and J ends were trimmed by 4 bases and 7 bases, with 14 bases remaining between them. CDR1 is SGDLS, CDR2 YYNGEE, per germline. The CDR3 sequence is 14 residues long. Sequencing input: PBMCs. V usage is TRBV9 and J usage is TRBJ2-2; possibly TRBD2 for D (6 bases). This clonotype was obtained from a woman aged 35 to 49 in good health and CMV-seronegative. The CDR3 region has the DNA TGTGCCAGCAGCCCCCGACTAGGTCACGGGGAGCTGTTTTTT. Protein: CASSPRLGHGELFF. Drawing the rest from reference TRBV9 and TRBJ2-2, the complete variable domain is DSGVTQTPKHLITATGQRVTLRCSPRSGDLSVYWYQQSLDQGLQFLIQYYNGEERAKGNILERFSAQQFPDLHSELNLSSLELGDSALYFCASSPRLGHGELFFGEGSRLTVL.